One and the same sample provided the 16 T cell receptor beta chains below, sequenced in a study of cytomegalovirus exposure and HLA in healthy donors (dated by TCRdb to 2016 to 2017). Library creation used the immunoSEQ multiplex PCR assay. This immuneACCESS table, as held by TCRdb, lists in-frame sequences with V and J called but not all clones. Of the missing ones, under half trace to an unresolved V gene in checked studies; the others have no known cause. The sample table contains some 150,000 clones; only one count was recorded for about 91% of them. The ten largest clones add up to about 7.9% of the sample. The material sequenced was PBMCs. These receptors were collected from a woman aged 18-30 years in good health and CMV-seropositive.

This clone was counted once. This chain joins TRBV5-4 and TRBJ2-1; no clear D gene. The CDR3 extends over 15 amino acids. CDR1 SGHNT and CDR2 YYREEE come from the germline V gene (reference sequence). V lost 3 bases and J 4 bases, leaving 14 bases between the germline ends. The CDR3 loop reads CASSSNRLAYNEQFF. As DNA, the CDR3 is TGTGCCAGCAGCTCCAACCGACTGGCTTACAATGAGCAGTTCTTC. Filled out from reference TRBV5-4 and TRBJ2-1, the complete variable domain reads ETGVTQSPTHLIKTRGQQVTLRCSSQSGHNTVSWYQQALGQGPQFIFQYYREEENGRGNFPPRFSGLQFPNYSSELNVNALELDDSALYLCASSSNRLAYNEQFFGPGTRLTVL.

The chain uses TRBV5-6 and TRBJ2-7; 10 positions match TRBD1. V lost 4 bases to trimming and J lost 2 bases; unmatched junction nucleotides: 6. CDR1 SGHDT and CDR2 YYEEEE come from the germline V gene. The CDR3 consists of 15 residues. CDR3 nucleotide sequence: TGTGCCAGCAGCCTAGGGACAGGGGTTCCCTACGAGCAGTACTTC. Translating it yields CASSLGTGVPYEQYF.

The DNA of the CDR3 is TGTGCCAGCAGCTTGGACAGGGGACCGAACACTGAAGCTTTCTTT. Translated, it gives CASSLDRGPNTEAFF. This chain links TRBV5-4 with TRBJ1-1; TRBD1 matches 7 bases. Germline V gene data show CDR1 as SGHNT and CDR2 as YYREEE (reference sequence). The CDR3 runs to 15 residues. J was trimmed by 1 base and V by 0 bases; bases with no gene match: 3.

V is TRBV28 and J is TRBJ1-5; D might be TRBD1 (5 bases). The germline V and J ends were trimmed by 4 bases and 6 bases, with 16 bases remaining between them. CDR1 and CDR2 (germline): MDHEN, SYDVKM. This CDR3 is built from 15 residues. The CDR3 loop reads CASSSRGGYSQPQHF. The DNA for the CDR3 is TGTGCCAGCAGTTCCCGGGGGGGTTATAGTCAGCCCCAGCATTTT.

This rearrangement joins TRBV27 to TRBJ1-5, with a tentative D call TRBD1 (6 bases). Trimming stripped 6 bases from V and 1 base from J, with 13 bases between. Per germline, CDR1 MNHEY and CDR2 SMNVEV (reference sequence). The CDR3 runs 15 residues. The CDR3 reads CASSSQGRSNQPQHF. The CDR3 DNA reads as TGTGCCAGCAGCTCCCAGGGGAGAAGCAATCAGCCCCAGCATTTT.

The CDR3 protein is CATLAGVDGELFF. The CDR3 coding sequence is TGTGCCACCTTAGCGGGAGTGGACGGGGAGCTGTTTTTT. V gene TRBV7-9 combines with J gene TRBJ2-2; 9 bases are shared with TRBD2. CDR1 and CDR2 (germline): SEHNR, FQNEAQ (reference sequence). Trimming cost V 10 bases and J 7 bases; bases outside gene matches: 7. This CDR3 is 13 amino acids long.

This clone was counted between two and nine times. V is TRBV9 and J is TRBJ1-2; 9 nucleotides agree with TRBD1. V lost 2 bases to trimming and J lost 5 bases; unmatched junction nucleotides: 7. The CDR3 has 15 residues. The germline gives CDR1 SGDLS, CDR2 YYNGEE. As DNA, the CDR3 is TGTGCCAGCAGCGTCTCATCGGGACAGGGATATGGCTACACCTTC. This codes for CASSVSSGQGYGYTF. Full variable domain (rest looked up from reference TRBV9 and TRBJ1-2): DSGVTQTPKHLITATGQRVTLRCSPRSGDLSVYWYQQSLDQGLQFLIQYYNGEERAKGNILERFSAQQFPDLHSELNLSSLELGDSALYFCASSVSSGQGYGYTFGSGTRLTVV.

This clone appeared once. The chain joins TRBV28 to TRBJ1-6, with a weak D call TRBD1 (5 bases). Germline CDR1 is MDHEN and CDR2 is SYDVKM. CDR3 size: 14 residues. Trimming took 6 bases from V and 9 from J, leaving 15 bases between them. As DNA, the CDR3 is TGTGCCAGCAGCCCGGGACTTGCAGGTTCACCCCTCCACTTT. Its translation is CASSPGLAGSPLHF.

The chain links TRBV5-1 to TRBJ2-3; 7 positions match TRBD1. V gave up 3 bases and J gave up 0 bases; unmatched junction bases: 4. CDR1 is SGHRS, CDR2 YFSETQ, per germline. There are 15 residues in the CDR3. This CDR3 is CASSYTGVSTDTQYF. The CDR3 nucleotides read TGCGCCAGCAGCTACACAGGGGTGAGCACAGATACGCAGTATTTT.

The rearrangement joins TRBV9 to TRBJ2-1; 7 positions agree with TRBD1. In germline, CDR1 is SGDLS, CDR2 YYNGEE. V lost 3 bases and J lost 4; bases outside the gene matches: 1. The CDR3 totals 13 residues. The CDR3 loop is CASSAGQYNEQFF. CDR3 coding DNA: TGTGCCAGCAGCGCGGGACAGTACAATGAGCAGTTCTTC.

About this clone itself: This sample includes further DNA sequences coding for the same CDR3. The rearrangement uses TRBV4-2 and TRBJ2-3, with TRBD2 matching over 14 bases. The J segment lost 4 bases and the V segment lost 3 bases, leaving 0 bases of the junction unmatched. The germline V gene has CDR1 LGHNA and CDR2 YNFKEQ. This CDR3 region has 15 residues. The CDR3 DNA follows: TGTGCCAGCAGCCAGGGACTAGCGGGGGCAGATACGCAGTATTTT. This codes for CASSQGLAGADTQYF.

The chain has TRBV10-2 and TRBJ1-3, with TRBD1 matching 7 bases. With 10 bases clipped from V and 0 bases from J, the junction kept 6 bases outside the gene matches. CDR1 WSHSY and CDR2 SAAADI come from the germline V gene. The CDR3 is 14 amino acids. CDR3 region: CATRDSRSGNTIYF. DNA of the CDR3: TGCGCCACTAGGGACAGCCGCTCTGGAAACACCATATATTTT.

V usage is TRBV28 and J usage is TRBJ1-1; 7 bases agree with TRBD1. V lost 5 bases and J lost 1; bases outside the gene matches: 10. The CDR3 consists of 16 residues. Germline V gene sequence: CDR1 MDHEN, CDR2 SYDVKM. CDR3 nucleotides: TGTGCCAGCAGTGGAACGCCGGGACAGTCGAACACTGAAGCTTTCTTT. Amino acids: CASSGTPGQSNTEAFF.

The V call is TRBV5-1, the J call TRBJ2-5; 7 nucleotides match TRBD2. V shed 0 bases, J shed 4 bases, and the junction held 9 bases outside the gene matches. The CDR3 consists of 16 residues. Germline V gives CDR1 SGHRS, CDR2 YFSETQ. The CDR3, as DNA: TGCGCCAGCAGCTTGGACCTAGCGGCCCCCGGAGAGACCCAGTACTTC. Amino acid sequence: CASSLDLAAPGETQYF.

This rearrangement joins TRBV19 to TRBJ2-3; D is uncertain. Germline V gene data show CDR1 as LNHDA and CDR2 as SQIVND (reference sequence). This CDR3 comprises 14 residues. V lost 6 bases and J 0 bases, leaving 10 bases between the germline ends. CDR3 sequence reads: CASRYAISTDTQYF. The CDR3 DNA is TGTGCCAGTAGATATGCGATTAGCACAGATACGCAGTATTTT.

The rearrangement links TRBV19 to TRBJ1-1; 9 nucleotides match TRBD1. The germline gives CDR1 LNHDA, CDR2 SQIVND (reference sequence). The J segment lost 0 bases and the V segment lost 4 bases, leaving 3 bases of the junction unmatched. This CDR3 comprises 15 residues. CDR3 sequence: CASSTRTGVNTEAFF. DNA of the CDR3: TGTGCCAGTAGTACTCGGACAGGGGTGAACACTGAAGCTTTCTTT.